Listed below are T cell receptor beta chains from one sample, sequenced in a study of blood T cell repertoires in COVID-19. The protocol was immunoSEQ multiplex PCR, while the TCRdb copy is restricted to in-frame clones and leaves out a portion. The table has about 370,000 clones, around 90% seen once. What was sequenced was peripheral blood. These receptors were collected from a woman between 25 and 40 years old with COVID-19, enrolled during active disease. The CDR3 runs from the conserved cysteine through the conserved F or W. A D gene is named only where the DNA matches it firmly. Size tells how often a clone was seen (once, few, many) or the class of an expanded clone, and some rows leave it out.

NA	NA	TRBV9	TRBJ2-5	TGTGCCAGCAGCACATTCGGACAGTACCAAGAGACCCAGTACTTC	CASSTFGQYQETQYF
NA	NA	TRBV15	TRBJ1-3	TGTGCCACCAGCAGAGGGGCTAATGGAAACACCATATATTTT	CATSRGANGNTIYF
NA	NA	TRBV4-3	TRBJ2-7	TGCGCCAGCAGCCAAGTTTATGTAGGAGGGAGCTCCTACGAGCAGTACTTC	CASSQVYVGGSSYEQYF
TRBD2	NA	TRBV7-2	TRBJ2-5	TGTGCCAGCAGCTTAGCTCCCCGGATACGGAGGCGGGAGGGGACAGAAGAGACCCAGTACTTC	CASSLAPRIRRREGTEETQYF
NA	NA	TRBV27	TRBJ2-3	TGTGCCAGCAGTCCGATACAGGGAAGGAGGACAGATACGCAGTATTTT	CASSPIQGRRTDTQYF
TRBD1	NA	TRBV7-2	TRBJ2-3	TGTGCCAGCAGCTTCCCAGGGGGCCTTACAGATACGCAGTATTTT	CASSFPGGLTDTQYF
NA	NA	TRBV12-2	TRBJ2-3	TGTGCAAGTCGCTCCCAGGAGGCCAGAGGGACAGATACGCAGTATTTT	CASRSQEARGTDTQYF
TRBD1	NA	TRBV18	TRBJ1-2	TGTGCCAGCTCACCAGGACAGGGGGCTGGCTACACCTTC	CASSPGQGAGYTF
TRBD1	NA	TRBV2	TRBJ1-1	TGTGCCAGCAGTGAAGCTCGGACAGGGGGCTCGGGTGAAGCTTTCTTT	CASSEARTGGSGEAFF
TRBD1	NA	TRBV27	TRBJ1-2	TGTGCCAGCAGTCCAGGGACAGGGATGAACTATGGCTACACCTTC	CASSPGTGMNYGYTF
NA	NA	TRBV3-1/TRBV3-2	TRBJ2-7	TGTGTCGAAGGGGGGGCCTCCCTTCACTCCTACGAGCAGTACTTC	CVEGGASLHSYEQYF
NA	NA	TRBV7-9	TRBJ2-1	TGTGCCAGCAGCCTCGGCCGGGGGAGCGACAATGAGCAGTTCTTC	CASSLGRGSDNEQFF
NA	NA	TRBV20-1	TRBJ2-4	TGCAGTGCTAGTTGGGTGCAGGGCGCAGCCAAAAACATTCAGTACTTC	CSASWVQGAAKNIQYF
TRBD1	NA	TRBV30	TRBJ1-2	TGTGCCTGCCCTCTCGGACAGGGGGCTGTTGGCTACACCTTC	CACPLGQGAVGYTF
NA	NA	TRBV30	TRBJ2-5	TGTGCCTGGAGTGTACTAGCCTTTGAGACCCAGTACTTC	CAWSVLAFETQYF
NA	NA	TRBV19	TRBJ2-2	TGTGCCAGTAGTATTCTCGGGCGGGGCAACACCGGGGAGCTGTTTTTT	CASSILGRGNTGELFF
NA	NA	TRBV12-3/TRBV12-4	TRBJ1-3	TGTGCCAGCAGGCCAGGGGATGGAAACACCATATATTTT	CASRPGDGNTIYF
NA	NA	TRBV30	TRBJ2-5	TGTGCCTGGGCGAGGTCGTGGCTAGCGCAGGAGACCCAGTACTTC	CAWARSWLAQETQYF
TRBD1	few	TRBV4-1	TRBJ2-1	TGCGCCAGCAGCCAAATCGGCCAGGGACAGCCGTACAATGAGCAGTTCTTC	CASSQIGQGQPYNEQFF
NA	once	TRBV7-2	TRBJ2-2	TGTGCCAGCAGCTTAGGCATTTGGCGGGATCCTCGGAGGACCGGGGAGCTGTTTTTT	CASSLGIWRDPRRTGELFF
TRBD1	NA	TRBV28	TRBJ2-3	TGTGCCAGCAGCCCCGGGACAGGTAGCACAGATACGCAGTATTTT	CASSPGTGSTDTQYF
NA	NA	TRBV27	TRBJ2-6	TGTGCCAGCAGTCCAATGGAGGCGACTGGGGCCAACGTCCTGACTTTC	CASSPMEATGANVLTF
TRBD1	NA	TRBV7-9	TRBJ2-5	TGTGCCAGCAGCATCCTAGACAGGGCCCAGTACTTC	CASSILDRAQYF
NA	once	TRBV7-2	TRBJ1-4	TGTGCCAGCCGGAGGGATGGGGGTGAAAAACTGTTTTTT	CASRRDGGEKLFF
NA	NA	TRBV10-3	TRBJ2-2	TGTGCCATCAGTGGTTCGCCCGGGGAGAACACCGGGGAGCTGTTTTTT	CAISGSPGENTGELFF
NA	NA	TRBV28	TRBJ1-4	TGTGCCAGCACCCTACGAGGCTTGACTAATGAAAAACTGTTTTTT	CASTLRGLTNEKLFF
NA	NA	TRBV6-2/TRBV6-3	TRBJ2-5	TGTGCCAGCAGTTACTCGAGGATCGGGGTCCGAGAGACCCAGTACTTC	CASSYSRIGVRETQYF
TRBD2	NA	TRBV5-4	TRBJ2-3	TGTGCCAGCAGCTGGCGAGGCGGGGGTTACACAGATACGCAGTATTTT	CASSWRGGGYTDTQYF
NA	NA	TRBV3-1/TRBV3-2	TRBJ1-5	TGTGCCAGCAGCCAAGGAATCGCGCCTTCGAGCAATCAGCCCCAGCATTTT	CASSQGIAPSSNQPQHF
NA	NA	TRBV11-2	TRBJ1-4	TGTGCCAGCAGCTTATTCGGGGAAGTTGAAAAACTGTTTTTT	CASSLFGEVEKLFF
TRBD1	NA	TRBV7-9	TRBJ1-3	TGTGCCAGCAGCCCAGGGGGACAGGGTTTTTCTGGAAACACCATATATTTT	CASSPGGQGFSGNTIYF
TRBD1	NA	TRBV2	TRBJ1-5	TGTGCCAGCAGTGTTCAGGGGGCGCAGGGTCAGCCCCAGCATTTT	CASSVQGAQGQPQHF
NA	once	TRBV21-1	TRBJ2-5	TGTGCCAGCAGCAAAGCCTGGGGAGGAGGACAAGAGACCCAGTACTTC	CASSKAWGGGQETQYF
TRBD2	NA	TRBV11-2	TRBJ2-3	TGTGCCAGCAGCTCCGGGACTAGCGGGATTGCAGATACGCAGTATTTT	CASSSGTSGIADTQYF
TRBD1	NA	TRBV4-1	TRBJ1-2	TGCGCCAGCAGCTTAAGTACAGGGGGCGGCTACACCTTC	CASSLSTGGGYTF
NA	NA	TRBV6-5	TRBJ1-2	TGTGCCAGCAGTACCAGGGAGGGCGGCTATGGCTACACCTTC	CASSTREGGYGYTF
NA	NA	TRBV10-2	TRBJ2-3	TGCGCCAGCAGCCCGGGGAGGGGGGAGGCAGATACGCAGTATTTT	CASSPGRGEADTQYF
NA	NA	TRBV7-9	TRBJ2-5	TGTGCCAGCAGCCCACCCCGAGGGGGGGTAGAGGAGACCCAGTACTTC	CASSPPRGGVEETQYF
NA	NA	TRBV7-2	TRBJ2-7	TGTGCCAGCAGAAGAGGGGGGGCCCCCTACGAGCAGTACTTC	CASRRGGAPYEQYF
NA	NA	TRBV4-1	TRBJ1-2	TGCGCCAGCAGCCAGGAAGGAGTGCGTGGTGGCTACACCTTC	CASSQEGVRGGYTF
TRBD1	NA	TRBV5-1	TRBJ2-5	TGCGCCAGCAGCTTGGACAGGGGGCTGGAAGAGACCCAGTACTTC	CASSLDRGLEETQYF
NA	few	TRBV7-9	TRBJ2-2	TGTGCCAGCAGCTTTTCCAGGGGTAGTGGGGAGCTGTTTTTT	CASSFSRGSGELFF
TRBD1	NA	TRBV19	TRBJ1-5	TGTGCCAGTAGAGGGACAGGGGATCAGCCCCAGCATTTT	CASRGTGDQPQHF
NA	NA	TRBV13	TRBJ2-1	TGTGCCAGCAGCCCGGCGGACTTCCCCAATGAGCAGTTCTTC	CASSPADFPNEQFF
NA	NA	TRBV18	TRBJ2-3	TGTGCCAGCTCACCAGGGGCCGACGCAGATACGCAGTATTTT	CASSPGADADTQYF
TRBD1	NA	TRBV10-2	TRBJ1-5	TGCGCCAGCGGGGGGACAGGTGTTAGCAATCAGCCCCAGCATTTT	CASGGTGVSNQPQHF
TRBD1	NA	TRBV15	TRBJ2-2	TGTGCCACCAGCGCCTACAGGGGCGAGTTGGGACCCGGGGAGCTGTTTTTT	CATSAYRGELGPGELFF
NA	once	TRBV5-1	TRBJ2-1	TGCGCCAGCAGCGAGGGACTAGCAGGGGGCGGTGAGCAGTTCTTC	CASSEGLAGGGEQFF
NA	NA	TRBV28	TRBJ1-4	TGTGCCAGCAGTCTCCAGCGCAGCTCTAATGAAAAACTGTTTTTT	CASSLQRSSNEKLFF
NA	NA	TRBV5-4	TRBJ2-5	TGTGCCAGCAGCTCCCTCGACACCCTGTACCAAGAGACCCAGTACTTC	CASSSLDTLYQETQYF
NA	NA	TRBV28	TRBJ2-1	TGTGCCAGCACTACCTACAATGAGCAGTTCTTC	CASTTYNEQFF
TRBD1	once	TRBV27	TRBJ1-1	TGTGCCAGCAGTTTAGGCAGGGGGTGGACTGAAGCTTTCTTT	CASSLGRGWTEAFF
TRBD2	NA	TRBV11-2	TRBJ2-1	TGTGCCAGCAGCTTCGGGACTAGCGGGAGCGATGAGCAGTTCTTC	CASSFGTSGSDEQFF
TRBD1	NA	TRBV12-3/TRBV12-4	TRBJ2-2	TGTGCCACACAGGGGCTTAGCACCGGGGAGCTGTTTTTT	CATQGLSTGELFF
NA	NA	TRBV7-6	TRBJ2-2	TGTGCCAGCAGCTTAGGCCAGGGGCCCACCGGGGAGCTGTTTTTT	CASSLGQGPTGELFF